These T cell receptor beta chains were read from a single sample in a study of T cell responses to AZD1222 COVID-19 vaccine. TCRdb's copy holds only in-frame clones and misses some; the assay was immunoSEQ multiplex PCR. The sample lists 170,000 or so clones, just over 90% occurring once. The sample consisted of peripheral blood, taken on day 0 of AZD1222 vaccination. Every receptor here comes from an adult in good health. Each CDR3 is given with its conserved first and last residue. Fields, in order: CDR3 DNA, CDR3 protein, J gene, V gene, D gene, clone size. A D gene is named only where the DNA matches it firmly. Some rows have no size entry. The others give once, few or many, or a class for an expanded clone.

CDR3nt: TGTGCCAGCAGTTTAACAGAGATAAACACAGATACGCAGTATTTT
CDR3aa: CASSLTEINTDTQYF
j_gene: TRBJ2-3
v_gene: TRBV4-2
d_gene: NA
abundance: NA

CDR3nt: TGTGCCAGCAGCAGGACTAGCGGGGGGGGTTACAATGAGCAGTTCTTC
CDR3aa: CASSRTSGGGYNEQFF
j_gene: TRBJ2-1
v_gene: TRBV7-6
d_gene: TRBD2
abundance: NA

CDR3nt: TGTGCCAGCAGCCCACAGGGTGGGTATGAAAAACTGTTTTTT
CDR3aa: CASSPQGGYEKLFF
j_gene: TRBJ1-4
v_gene: TRBV9
d_gene: NA
abundance: NA

CDR3nt: TGTGCCAGCACTCCAGGGTACCCCTCAAATGAGCAGTTCTTC
CDR3aa: CASTPGYPSNEQFF
j_gene: TRBJ2-1
v_gene: TRBV11-3
d_gene: NA
abundance: NA

CDR3nt: TGTGCCACCAGCAGAGATCAGGTCGCCAAAAACATTCAGTACTTC
CDR3aa: CATSRDQVAKNIQYF
j_gene: TRBJ2-4
v_gene: TRBV15
d_gene: NA
abundance: NA

CDR3nt: TGTGCCAGCAGTTCCCGGACCAAAGCTTTCTTT
CDR3aa: CASSSRTKAFF
j_gene: TRBJ1-1
v_gene: TRBV6-2/TRBV6-3
d_gene: NA
abundance: NA

CDR3nt: TGTGCCAGCAGTTTATTTCAGGGGTTTCAGCCCCAGCATTTT
CDR3aa: CASSLFQGFQPQHF
j_gene: TRBJ1-5
v_gene: TRBV27
d_gene: NA
abundance: NA

CDR3nt: TGTGCCAGTAGATCGGGGACAGGGGATAATTCACCCCTCCACTTT
CDR3aa: CASRSGTGDNSPLHF
j_gene: TRBJ1-6
v_gene: TRBV19
d_gene: TRBD1
abundance: NA

CDR3nt: TGTGCCAGCAGTTTAGGGGGCAGGGGGCTTGGAAACACCATATATTTT
CDR3aa: CASSLGGRGLGNTIYF
j_gene: TRBJ1-3
v_gene: TRBV28
d_gene: TRBD1
abundance: NA

CDR3nt: TGTGCCAGCGGGACCGACAGGCCCAACTATGGCTACACCTTC
CDR3aa: CASGTDRPNYGYTF
j_gene: TRBJ1-2
v_gene: TRBV2
d_gene: NA
abundance: NA

CDR3nt: TGTGCCAGCAGTCCGACGGGCGAGGGAGAGACCCAGTACTTC
CDR3aa: CASSPTGEGETQYF
j_gene: TRBJ2-5
v_gene: TRBV6-4
d_gene: NA
abundance: few

CDR3nt: TGCGCCAGTAGCGAACGGACGAGCTCTGGAAACACCATATATTTT
CDR3aa: CASSERTSSGNTIYF
j_gene: TRBJ1-3
v_gene: TRBV5-1
d_gene: NA
abundance: once

CDR3nt: TGTGCCAGCCATATCCCCGGGGGCACTGAAGCTTTCTTT
CDR3aa: CASHIPGGTEAFF
j_gene: TRBJ1-1
v_gene: TRBV27
d_gene: NA
abundance: once

CDR3nt: TGTGCCAGTAGTACGACCCGGGGGGGCCTTCGGAATGAGCAGTTCTTC
CDR3aa: CASSTTRGGLRNEQFF
j_gene: TRBJ2-1
v_gene: TRBV19
d_gene: TRBD2
abundance: NA

CDR3nt: TGCGCCAGCAGCCCAACCGGGCTAGAGCGCACAGATACGCAGTATTTT
CDR3aa: CASSPTGLERTDTQYF
j_gene: TRBJ2-3
v_gene: TRBV4-3
d_gene: NA
abundance: NA

CDR3nt: TGCGCCAGCAGCCAAGATCACGGGACGGGAAACACCATATATTTT
CDR3aa: CASSQDHGTGNTIYF
j_gene: TRBJ1-3
v_gene: TRBV4-3
d_gene: NA
abundance: NA

CDR3nt: TGTGCCAGTAGAAACCAACAGGGGTTCGGCTACGAGCAGTACTTC
CDR3aa: CASRNQQGFGYEQYF
j_gene: TRBJ2-7
v_gene: TRBV19
d_gene: TRBD1
abundance: NA

CDR3nt: TGTGCCAGCTCACCACCGAACAGCCTGAACACTGAAGCTTTCTTT
CDR3aa: CASSPPNSLNTEAFF
j_gene: TRBJ1-1
v_gene: TRBV18
d_gene: NA
abundance: NA

CDR3nt: TGTGCCAGCAGCCCCTGGGGGGAGGGGGAAGTGGCCCTTGGTGATGAGCAGTTCTTC
CDR3aa: CASSPWGEGEVALGDEQFF
j_gene: TRBJ2-1
v_gene: TRBV5-5
d_gene: NA
abundance: once

CDR3nt: TGTGCCTGGAGAGTGCCGTCGGGTAACACCGGGGAGCTGTTTTTT
CDR3aa: CAWRVPSGNTGELFF
j_gene: TRBJ2-2
v_gene: TRBV30
d_gene: NA
abundance: NA

CDR3nt: TGTGCCAGCAGTTTATCGGCCCGGGGGGCCATCGGCTACACCTTC
CDR3aa: CASSLSARGAIGYTF
j_gene: TRBJ1-2
v_gene: TRBV27
d_gene: NA
abundance: NA

CDR3nt: TGTGCCTGGAGTTTTACATCCAGCAATCAGCCCCAGCATTTT
CDR3aa: CAWSFTSSNQPQHF
j_gene: TRBJ1-5
v_gene: TRBV30
d_gene: NA
abundance: NA

CDR3nt: TGCGCCAGCAGCTTGGAGCCGGGACAGTTAGAGACCCAGTACTTC
CDR3aa: CASSLEPGQLETQYF
j_gene: TRBJ2-5
v_gene: TRBV5-1
d_gene: TRBD1
abundance: NA

CDR3nt: TGTGCCAGCAGCCTCGACAGCTTCTCTGGAAACACCATATATTTT
CDR3aa: CASSLDSFSGNTIYF
j_gene: TRBJ1-3
v_gene: TRBV9
d_gene: NA
abundance: NA

CDR3nt: TGTGCCAGCTCACCACCTAATCGTCAGTCGGGAGAAAAACTGTTTTTT
CDR3aa: CASSPPNRQSGEKLFF
j_gene: TRBJ1-4
v_gene: TRBV18
d_gene: NA
abundance: NA

CDR3nt: TGTGCCAGCAGCTTAGCGAGGGTTCCGGACACTGAAGCTTTCTTT
CDR3aa: CASSLARVPDTEAFF
j_gene: TRBJ1-1
v_gene: TRBV7-2
d_gene: NA
abundance: NA

CDR3nt: TGTGCTAGTGGTTTGGTCGGGGGGGCAGGAAACACTGAAGCTTTCTTT
CDR3aa: CASGLVGGAGNTEAFF
j_gene: TRBJ1-1
v_gene: TRBV12-5
d_gene: NA
abundance: NA

CDR3nt: TGTGCCAGTAGCCTGACAGGGTTCACTGAAGCTTTCTTT
CDR3aa: CASSLTGFTEAFF
j_gene: TRBJ1-1
v_gene: TRBV19
d_gene: TRBD1
abundance: NA

CDR3nt: TGTGCCAGCAGCTTGAGGGGGCAAGAGACCCAGTACTTC
CDR3aa: CASSLRGQETQYF
j_gene: TRBJ2-5
v_gene: TRBV5-6
d_gene: NA
abundance: few

CDR3nt: TGTGCCAGCAGCCAAGATAGGGATCAGCCCCAGCATTTT
CDR3aa: CASSQDRDQPQHF
j_gene: TRBJ1-5
v_gene: TRBV3-1/TRBV3-2
d_gene: NA
abundance: NA

CDR3nt: TGTGCCAGCAGCACCAACTTTGATCAGCCCCAGCATTTT
CDR3aa: CASSTNFDQPQHF
j_gene: TRBJ1-5
v_gene: TRBV6-5
d_gene: NA
abundance: NA

CDR3nt: TGTGCCAGTAGGGAAGCTCAAAAACTGTTTTTT
CDR3aa: CASREAQKLFF
j_gene: TRBJ1-4
v_gene: TRBV19
d_gene: NA
abundance: NA

CDR3nt: TGCGCCAGCAGCTTGGCTCTGGGCACCGGGGAGCTGTTTTTT
CDR3aa: CASSLALGTGELFF
j_gene: TRBJ2-2
v_gene: TRBV5-1
d_gene: NA
abundance: NA